A selection of T cell receptor beta chains follows, all from one sample in a study of T cell repertoires in cytomegalovirus infection. Antigens for these TCRs are unknown. From the reads, TCRdb called clonotypes with MiXCR, one entry per CDR3 protein. The sample includes around 800,000 distinct CDR3 sequences, 30% to 35% of them seen just once. The sample here was cultured CD8+ T cells from PBMCs, taken from culture after CMV antigen stimulation. These TCRs come from a human donor in good health (CMV status not recorded). Some clones in this sample may be carry-over from other donors' samples. Both conserved end residues are part of each CDR3. D genes are given only for firm matches. A clone size is listed for some rows: how often the clone was seen (once, few, many), or a class if it is expanded.

few	-	TRBV5-4	TRBJ1-4	CASSGGDEKLFF	TGTGCCAGCAGCGGGGGGGACGAAAAACTGTTTTTT
many	-	TRBV6-5	TRBJ1-2	CASSYSGPSVGGYTF	TGTGCCAGCAGTTACTCAGGGCCATCAGTCGGTGGCTACACCTTC
-	TRBD1	TRBV4-1	TRBJ1-1	CASSQWTGAGTEAFF	TGCGCCAGCAGCCAATGGACAGGGGCTGGGACTGAAGCTTTCTTT
-	-	TRBV2	TRBJ1-5	CASSEGAPSNQPQHF	TGTGCCAGCAGTGAGGGGGCACCAAGCAATCAGCCCCAGCATTTT
-	-	TRBV5-5	TRBJ1-2	CASSLRDGSSGYTF	TGTGCCAGCAGCTTGCGGGACGGCTCTTCTGGCTACACCTTC
-	-	TRBV10-2	TRBJ1-1	CASSELVSGQRNTEAFF	TGCGCCAGCAGTGAGCTTGTCTCAGGACAGCGGAACACTGAAGCTTTCTTT
-	TRBD1	TRBV27	TRBJ1-2	CASSLQGAEGYIF	TGTGCCAGCAGTTTACAGGGGGCCGAAGGCTACATCTTC
-	TRBD1	TRBV5-1	TRBJ2-6	CASSSAETGPSGANVLTF	TGCGCCAGCAGCTCAGCCGAGACAGGGCCTTCTGGGGCCAACGTCCTGACTTTC
-	-	TRBV16	TRBJ2-7	CASSHYSTGNYEQYF	TGTGCCAGCAGCCACTACAGCACAGGAAACTACGAGCAGTACTTC
-	-	TRBV6-1	TRBJ2-1	CASSEELDETGEQFF	TGTGCCAGCAGTGAAGAGCTGGACGAAACCGGCGAGCAGTTCTTC
-	TRBD1	TRBV5-5	TRBJ2-7	CASSWDRSAYEQYF	TGTGCCAGCAGCTGGGACAGGTCAGCCTACGAGCAGTACTTC
-	TRBD1	TRBV11-2	TRBJ2-1	CASSFSGTGAYNEQFF	TGTGCCAGCAGTTTTTCCGGGACAGGGGCATACAATGAGCAGTTCTTC
-	TRBD1	TRBV6-1	TRBJ1-1	CASNLRPGGRAEAFF	TGTGCCAGCAATCTCCGACCAGGGGGTCGGGCTGAAGCTTTCTTT
-	TRBD1	TRBV12-3/TRBV12-4	TRBJ1-4	CASSQGTGNEKLFF	TGTGCCAGCAGTCAAGGGACAGGGAATGAAAAACTGTTTTTT
-	-	TRBV4-3	TRBJ1-2	CASSQDPRVDGYTF	TGCGCCAGCAGCCAAGATCCGAGGGTAGATGGCTACACCTTC
-	-	TRBV6-5	TRBJ2-5	CASSYSGAQGTQYF	TGTGCCAGCAGTTACTCGGGGGCGCAGGGGACCCAGTACTTC
few	-	TRBV9	TRBJ1-3	CASSGIQGSSGNTIYF	TGTGCCAGCAGCGGGATACAGGGAAGCTCTGGAAACACCATATATTTT
-	-	TRBV4-1	TRBJ1-4	CASSQEIAALEKLFF	TGCGCCAGCAGCCAAGAGATTGCGGCTTTAGAAAAACTGTTTTTT
-	TRBD1	TRBV7-9	TRBJ2-2	CASSSSGGPHTGELFF	TGTGCCAGCAGCTCCTCAGGGGGCCCGCACACCGGGGAGCTGTTTTTT
few	-	TRBV10-3	TRBJ2-7	CAIGPLGTGLPYEQYF	TGTGCCATCGGGCCCCTGGGGACGGGGCTGCCCTACGAGCAGTACTTC